The 20 T cell receptor beta chains reported below all come from one sample, sequenced in a study of control samples from healthy donors and cancer patients. Using immunoSEQ multiplex PCR, the repertoire was profiled, and TCRdb retains in-frame clones only, with some absent. The sample has around 170,000 clones; around 90% are singletons. Sequenced material: blood. These receptors were obtained from a young woman in good health.

The J gene is TRBJ1-2, the V gene TRBV18, with D uncertain. Trimming removed 2 bases from V and 6 bases from J, with 4 bases in between. CDR1 KGHSH and CDR2 LQKENI come from the germline V gene. The CDR3 is made up of 11 amino acids. CDR3 residues: CASSPMDGYTF. The CDR3 coding sequence is TGTGCCAGCTCACCAATGGATGGCTACACCTTC.

This clone occurred once. V usage is TRBV6-5 and J usage is TRBJ2-3; D uncertain. V lost 4 bases, J lost 6 bases, and 14 bases lay in between. Germline V lookup: CDR1 MNHEY, CDR2 SVGAGI. CDR3 size: 14 residues. Written as DNA, the CDR3 is TGTGCCAGCAGTTTAGACCCAATAGGCGATACGCAGTATTTT. Its translation: CASSLDPIGDTQYF.

CDR3 sequence (DNA): TGCGCCAGCAGCATAGCTAGCGGCTCCTACAATGAGCAGTTCTTC. This sequence encodes CASSIASGSYNEQFF. V and J are TRBV5-1 and TRBJ2-1, with 7 positions matching TRBD2. This CDR3 contains 15 residues. Germline trimming cut 4 bases from V and 0 bases from J; bases unmatched to any gene: 4. CDR1 SGHRS and CDR2 YFSETQ come from the germline V gene.

With regard to this clone: Other DNA sequences in this sample translate to the same CDR3. The chain employs TRBV2 and TRBJ1-3; no definite D call. The V gene lost 4 bases and the J gene lost 0 bases, with 7 bases spanning the gap. This CDR3 spans 14 amino acids. Germline lookup yields CDR1 SNHLY and CDR2 FYNNEI. CDR3 in amino acids: CASSGASSGNTIYF. The CDR3 coding sequence is TGTGCCAGCAGTGGCGCGAGCTCTGGAAACACCATATATTTT.

The chain couples TRBV28 to TRBJ1-5, with no clear D. The CDR3 totals 15 residues. The V gene's germline CDR1 is MDHEN and CDR2 SYDVKM. Trimming left V 6 bases short and J 9 bases short, with 21 bases between. This CDR3 is CASRGNGGPSLPQHF. The CDR3 nucleotides are TGTGCCAGCAGGGGGAATGGCGGGCCAAGCCTGCCCCAGCATTTT. Complete variable domain (other parts from reference TRBV28 and TRBJ1-5): DVKVTQSSRYLVKRTGEKVFLECVQDMDHENMFWYRQDPGLGLRLIYFSYDVKMKEKGDIPEGYSVSREKKERFSLILESASTNQTSMYLCASRGNGGPSLPQHFGDGTRLSIL.

This clone was seen more than once but under ten times. This rearrangement joins TRBV7-9 to TRBJ1-5; a possible D gene is TRBD1 (5 bases). Trimming took 1 base from V and 6 from J, leaving 13 bases between them. CDR3 length: 15 amino acids. Germline CDR1 reads SEHNR; CDR2 reads FQNEAQ (reference sequence). The CDR3 DNA sequence: TGTGCCAGCAGCTTAGAAGGAGGGGAGAGTCAGCCCCAGCATTTT. Its translation is CASSLEGGESQPQHF.

The V call is TRBV6-5, the J call TRBJ2-5, with TRBD2 as a possible D gene (6 bases). The CDR3 covers 15 residues. The V end lost 4 bases, the J end lost 5 bases, and 17 bases lay between the germline ends. CDR1 is MNHEY and CDR2 is SVGAGI in the germline V gene. This CDR3 reads CASSSRSGGRETQYF. CDR3 nucleotide sequence: TGTGCCAGCAGTTCTAGGTCCGGGGGTAGGGAGACCCAGTACTTC.

The CDR3 loop reads CASSGGLAGAIEQFF. The DNA of the CDR3 is TGTGCCAGCAGCGGCGGACTAGCGGGAGCAATTGAGCAGTTCTTC. The chain joins TRBV2 to TRBJ2-1, with 13 bases lining up with TRBD2. This CDR3 has 15 residues. CDR1 and CDR2 from the germline V gene are SNHLY and FYNNEI. V lost 6 bases to trimming and J lost 9 bases; unmatched junction nucleotides: 8.

The V gene is TRBV4-2, the J gene TRBJ1-2; possibly TRBD1 for D (6 bases). The germline CDR1 and CDR2 sequences are LGHNA and YNFKEQ. The V gene lost 3 bases and the J gene lost 3 bases, with 14 bases spanning the gap. This CDR3 is 15 amino acids long. Here the CDR3 reads CASSHGTLQDYGYTF. In DNA, the CDR3 is TGTGCCAGCAGCCACGGGACACTCCAGGACTATGGCTACACCTTC.

The chain uses TRBV6-5 and TRBJ2-5; D uncertain. From germline, CDR1 is MNHEY and CDR2 SVGAGI. V lost 0 bases, J lost 6 bases, and 14 bases lay in between. This CDR3 spans 15 amino acids. The CDR3 bases are TGTGCCAGCAGTTACTCGGCCGCCTTGGAGCAGACCCAGTACTTC. Amino acid sequence: CASSYSAALEQTQYF.

This clone was found once. The chain joins TRBV28 to TRBJ2-3; 12 positions agree with TRBD2. The CDR3 is 12 residues long. V was pared by 6 bases and J by 15 bases, with 7 bases of the junction left unmatched. Germline CDR1 is MDHEN and CDR2 is SYDVKM. The CDR3 DNA is TGTGCCAGCAGGTCTAGCGGGAGGGCCAAATATTTT. Translated: CASRSSGRAKYF.

CDR3: CASSLRDFATNEKLFF. Written as DNA, the CDR3 is TGTGCCAGCAGTTTACGGGATTTTGCAACTAATGAAAAACTGTTTTTT. The V gene is TRBV28, the J gene TRBJ1-4; unclear D gene. The V end lost 2 bases, the J end lost 0 bases, and 10 bases lay between the germline ends. Germline V gene sequence: CDR1 MDHEN, CDR2 SYDVKM. This CDR3 is 16 amino acids long.

The gene calls are TRBV28 and TRBJ1-6, with a tentative D call TRBD1 (6 bases). The V and J ends lost 8 bases and 4 bases respectively, with 15 bases between them. CDR1 is MDHEN and CDR2 is SYDVKM in the germline V gene. This CDR3 comprises 15 residues. The CDR3 here is CASSWGAGYNSPLHF. The CDR3 bases are TGTGCCAGCTCTTGGGGGGCGGGTTATAATTCACCCCTCCACTTT.

The rearrangement joins TRBV5-4 to TRBJ1-2; no firm D call. There are 13 residues in the CDR3. The V and J ends lost 5 bases and 11 bases respectively, with 19 bases between them. Germline assignment: CDR1 SGHNT and CDR2 YYREEE (reference sequence). In DNA, the CDR3 is TGTGCCAGCAGTTCCGGGCCAGAGAGCATTTACACCTTC. Amino acid sequence: CASSSGPESIYTF.

The chain has TRBV4-1 and TRBJ2-1; 8 nucleotides align to TRBD1. This CDR3 has 14 amino acids. V gave up 4 bases and J gave up 4 bases; unmatched junction bases: 3. Germline-derived CDR1 and CDR2 are MGHRA and YSYEKL. The CDR3 region is CASSPGQAYNEQFF. In DNA, the CDR3 is TGCGCCAGCAGCCCGGGACAGGCTTACAATGAGCAGTTCTTC.

V is TRBV7-3 and J is TRBJ2-2; 8 bases map to TRBD1. V shed 5 bases and J 1 base; nucleotides not matched to a gene: 6. Per germline, CDR1 SGHTA and CDR2 FQGTGA. The CDR3 has 16 residues. CDR3 in amino acids: CASSRAGQGNTGELFF. The CDR3 region has the DNA TGTGCCAGCAGCCGCGCTGGACAGGGGAACACCGGGGAGCTGTTTTTT.

This clone was counted once. CDR3 region: CASSSRGAWDEQYF. The CDR3 nucleotides are TGCGCCAGCAGCTCCCGGGGGGCATGGGACGAGCAGTACTTC. The gene calls are TRBV5-1 and TRBJ2-7; possible D gene TRBD2, 7 bases. The CDR3 is 14 amino acids. Germline-derived CDR1 and CDR2 are SGHRS and YFSETQ. V dropped 3 bases and J dropped 5 bases, with 15 bases sitting between them.

The J gene is TRBJ2-7, the V gene TRBV24-1, with D unresolved. Trimming left V 1 base short and J 0 bases short, with 21 bases between. Germline loops: CDR1 KGHDR, CDR2 SFDVKD. This CDR3 contains 19 residues. CDR3 loop: CATSDLGFWGTDTSYEQYF. The CDR3, as DNA: TGTGCCACCAGTGATTTAGGATTTTGGGGTACAGACACCTCCTACGAGCAGTACTTC.

The chain links TRBV7-8 to TRBJ2-5; a possible D gene is TRBD1 (5 bases). Per the germline V gene, CDR1 is SGHVS and CDR2 is FQNEAQ. The CDR3 has 15 residues. The V end was cut by 5 bases, the J end by 0 bases, with 13 bases between. The CDR3 nucleotides are TGTGCCAGCAGCCCCCCGGCAGGGTACCAAGAGACCCAGTACTTC. This sequence encodes CASSPPAGYQETQYF.

The chain combines TRBV29-1 with TRBJ2-7; the match to TRBD1 covers 8 bases. In germline, CDR1 is SQVTM, CDR2 ANQGSEA. This CDR3 spans 14 amino acids. V dropped 3 bases and J dropped 2; count of bases not matched to a gene: 6. CDR3 in amino acids: CSVEGSDRAYEQYF. Here the CDR3 DNA reads TGCAGCGTTGAGGGTTCGGACAGGGCCTACGAGCAGTACTTC.